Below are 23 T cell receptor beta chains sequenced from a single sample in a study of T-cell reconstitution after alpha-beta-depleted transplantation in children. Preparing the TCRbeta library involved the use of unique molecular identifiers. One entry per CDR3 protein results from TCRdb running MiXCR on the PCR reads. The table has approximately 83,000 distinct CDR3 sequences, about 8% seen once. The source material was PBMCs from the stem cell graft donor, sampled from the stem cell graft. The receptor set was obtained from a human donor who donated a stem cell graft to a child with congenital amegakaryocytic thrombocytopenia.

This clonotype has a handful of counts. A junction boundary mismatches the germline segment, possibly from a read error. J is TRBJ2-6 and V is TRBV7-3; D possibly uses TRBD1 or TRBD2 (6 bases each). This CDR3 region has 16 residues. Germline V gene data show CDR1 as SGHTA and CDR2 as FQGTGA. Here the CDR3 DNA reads TGTGCCAGCAGCTCTTACAGGGACTCTGGGGCCAACGGCCTGACTTTC. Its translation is CASSSYRDSGANGLTF.

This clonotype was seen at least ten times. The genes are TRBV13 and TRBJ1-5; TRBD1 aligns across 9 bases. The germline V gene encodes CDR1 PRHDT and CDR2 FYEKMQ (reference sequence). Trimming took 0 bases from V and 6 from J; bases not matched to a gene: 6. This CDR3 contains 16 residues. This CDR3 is CASSLGRGQGSQPQHF. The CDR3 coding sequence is TGTGCCAGCAGCTTAGGCAGGGGACAGGGCAGTCAGCCCCAGCATTTT.

CDR3 residues: CASSLGRLSSSYEQYF. The CDR3 region has the DNA TGCGCCAGCAGCTTGGGAAGACTGTCAAGCTCCTACGAGCAGTACTTC. The chain uses TRBV5-1 and TRBJ2-7, with D unclear. The V gene lost 0 bases and the J gene lost 0 bases, with 13 bases spanning the gap. The CDR3 spans 16 residues. CDR1 and CDR2 from the germline V gene are SGHRS and YFSETQ.

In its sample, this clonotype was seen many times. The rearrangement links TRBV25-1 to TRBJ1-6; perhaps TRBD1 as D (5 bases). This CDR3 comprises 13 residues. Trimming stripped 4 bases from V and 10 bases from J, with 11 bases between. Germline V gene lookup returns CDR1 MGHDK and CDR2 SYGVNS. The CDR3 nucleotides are TGTGCCAGCAGTGGCCAGGGACGCTCACCCCTCCACTTT. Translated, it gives CASSGQGRSPLHF.

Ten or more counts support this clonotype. The CDR3 protein is CATRMGRGIMETQYF. In DNA, the CDR3 is TGTGCCACCCGAATGGGCAGGGGGATTATGGAGACCCAGTACTTC. The V and J genes are TRBV24-1 and TRBJ2-5, with 7 bases aligning to TRBD1. Germline trimming cut 9 bases from V and 5 bases from J; bases unmatched to any gene: 14. The CDR3 sequence is 15 residues long. Germline V gives CDR1 KGHDR, CDR2 SFDVKD.

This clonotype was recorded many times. CDR3 amino acids: CASRVMDEQFF. CDR3 DNA sequence: TGTGCCAGCAGGGTAATGGATGAGCAGTTCTTC. This chain links TRBV5-4 with TRBJ2-1; D unclear. The germline gives CDR1 SGHNT, CDR2 YYREEE (reference sequence). V lost 5 bases, J lost 8 bases, and 8 bases lay in between. The CDR3 length is 11 residues.

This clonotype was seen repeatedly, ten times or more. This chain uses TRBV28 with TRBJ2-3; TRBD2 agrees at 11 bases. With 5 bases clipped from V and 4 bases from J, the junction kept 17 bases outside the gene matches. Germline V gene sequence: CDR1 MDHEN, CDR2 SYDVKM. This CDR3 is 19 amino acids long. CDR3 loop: CASSPIIGLAGGRADTQYF. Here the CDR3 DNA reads TGTGCCAGCAGTCCGATTATCGGACTAGCGGGCGGTCGGGCAGATACGCAGTATTTT.

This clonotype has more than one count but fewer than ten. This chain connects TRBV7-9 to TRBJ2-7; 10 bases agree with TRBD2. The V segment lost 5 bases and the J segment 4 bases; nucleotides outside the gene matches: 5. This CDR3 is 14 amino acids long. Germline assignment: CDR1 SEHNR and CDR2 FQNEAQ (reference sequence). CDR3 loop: CASSSGGGLYEQYF. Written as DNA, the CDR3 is TGTGCCAGCAGCAGCGGGGGGGGTCTATACGAGCAGTACTTC.

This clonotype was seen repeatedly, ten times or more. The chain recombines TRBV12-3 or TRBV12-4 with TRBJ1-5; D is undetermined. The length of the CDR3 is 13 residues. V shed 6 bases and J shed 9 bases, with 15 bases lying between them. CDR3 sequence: CASSRSAYGPQHF. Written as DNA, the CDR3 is TGTGCCAGCAGCCGTAGCGCCTACGGGCCCCAGCATTTT.

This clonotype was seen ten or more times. The CDR3: CSARDTVGVNEQFF. CDR3 bases: TGCAGTGCTAGAGATACAGTTGGGGTCAATGAGCAGTTCTTC. The rearrangement links TRBV20-1 to TRBJ2-1; D not certain. V lost 0 bases and J 6 bases, leaving 12 bases between the germline ends. Germline values: CDR1 DFQATT, CDR2 SNEGSKA (reference sequence). The CDR3 length is 14 residues.

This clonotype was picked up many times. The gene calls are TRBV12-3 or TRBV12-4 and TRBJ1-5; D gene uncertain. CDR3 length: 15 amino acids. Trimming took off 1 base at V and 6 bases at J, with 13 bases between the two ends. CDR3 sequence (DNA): TGTGCCAGCAGTTTAGGCCCAACGATCTTTCAGCCCCAGCATTTT. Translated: CASSLGPTIFQPQHF.

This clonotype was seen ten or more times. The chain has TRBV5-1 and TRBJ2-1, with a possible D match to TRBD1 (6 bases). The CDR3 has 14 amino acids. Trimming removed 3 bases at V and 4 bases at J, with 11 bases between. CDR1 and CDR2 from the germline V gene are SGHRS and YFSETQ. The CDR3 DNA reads TGCGCCAGCAGCTCGGACAGTACGTACAATGAGCAGTTCTTC. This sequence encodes CASSSDSTYNEQFF.

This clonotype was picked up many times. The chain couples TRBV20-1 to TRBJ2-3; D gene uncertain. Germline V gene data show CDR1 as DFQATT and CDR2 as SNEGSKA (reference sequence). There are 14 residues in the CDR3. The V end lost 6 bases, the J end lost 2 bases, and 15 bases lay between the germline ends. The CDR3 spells CSALGTAATDTQYF. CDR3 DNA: TGCAGTGCGCTGGGTACCGCCGCCACAGATACGCAGTATTTT.

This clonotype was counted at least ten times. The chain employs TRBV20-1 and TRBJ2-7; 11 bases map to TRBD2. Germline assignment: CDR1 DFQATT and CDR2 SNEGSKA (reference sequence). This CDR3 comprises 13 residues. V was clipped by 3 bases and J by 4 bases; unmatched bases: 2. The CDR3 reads CSASSGGDYEQYF. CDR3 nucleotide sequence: TGCAGTGCTAGTAGCGGGGGGGATTACGAGCAGTACTTC.

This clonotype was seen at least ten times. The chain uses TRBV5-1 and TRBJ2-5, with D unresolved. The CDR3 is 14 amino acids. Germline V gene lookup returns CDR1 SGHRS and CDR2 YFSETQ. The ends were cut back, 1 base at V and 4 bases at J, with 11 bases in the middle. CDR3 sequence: CASSLYRAAETQYF. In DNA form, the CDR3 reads TGCGCCAGCAGCTTGTATCGGGCAGCAGAGACCCAGTACTTC. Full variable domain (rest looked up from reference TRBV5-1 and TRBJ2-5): KAGVTQTPRYLIKTRGQQVTLSCSPISGHRSVSWYQQTPGQGLQFLFEYFSETQRNKGNFPGRFSGRQFSNSRSEMNVSTLELGDSALYLCASSLYRAAETQYFGPGTRLLVL.

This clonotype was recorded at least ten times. CDR3: CATSDSTSLGESDTQYF. Written as DNA, the CDR3 is TGTGCCACCAGTGACTCGACTAGTCTGGGGGAGTCGGATACGCAGTATTTT. The chain recombines TRBV24-1 with TRBJ2-3; the D gene is possibly TRBD2 (6 bases). Trimming removed 4 bases at V and 6 bases at J, with 22 bases between. From germline, CDR1 is KGHDR and CDR2 SFDVKD. The CDR3 has 17 residues.

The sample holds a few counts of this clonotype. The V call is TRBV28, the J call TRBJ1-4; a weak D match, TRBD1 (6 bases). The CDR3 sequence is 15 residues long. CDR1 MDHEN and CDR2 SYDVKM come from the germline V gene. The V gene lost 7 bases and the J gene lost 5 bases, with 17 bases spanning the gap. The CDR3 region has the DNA TGTGCCAGCACTAACTTCAGGGGTCCGAATGAAAAACTGTTTTTT. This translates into CASTNFRGPNEKLFF.

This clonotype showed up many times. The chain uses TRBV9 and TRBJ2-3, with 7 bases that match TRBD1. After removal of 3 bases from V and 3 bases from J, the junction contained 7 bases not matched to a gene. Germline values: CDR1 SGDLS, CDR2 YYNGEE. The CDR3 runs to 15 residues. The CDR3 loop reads CASSARGGATDTQYF. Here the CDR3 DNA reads TGTGCCAGCAGCGCCCGAGGGGGCGCGACAGATACGCAGTATTTT.

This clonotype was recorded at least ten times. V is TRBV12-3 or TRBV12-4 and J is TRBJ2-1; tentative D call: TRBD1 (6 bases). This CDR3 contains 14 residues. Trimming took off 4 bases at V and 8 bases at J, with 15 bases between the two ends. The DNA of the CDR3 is TGTGCCAGCAGTTCCAGGACAGCCAAACATGAGCAGTTCTTC. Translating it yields CASSSRTAKHEQFF.

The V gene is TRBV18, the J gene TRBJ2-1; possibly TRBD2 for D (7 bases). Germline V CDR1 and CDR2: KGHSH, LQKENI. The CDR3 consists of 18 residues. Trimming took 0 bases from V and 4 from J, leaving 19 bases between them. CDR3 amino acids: CASSPPSRGALNYNEQFF. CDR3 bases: TGTGCCAGCTCACCACCGTCCCGGGGGGCGCTAAATTACAATGAGCAGTTCTTC.

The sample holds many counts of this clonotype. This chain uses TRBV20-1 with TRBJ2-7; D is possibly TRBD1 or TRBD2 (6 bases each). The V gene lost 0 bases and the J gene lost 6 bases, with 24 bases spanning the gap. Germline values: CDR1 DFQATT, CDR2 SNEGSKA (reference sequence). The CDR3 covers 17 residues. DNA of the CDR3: TGCAGTGCTAGAGATCACCGGCTCGGGGGCCCATTGGGCGAGCAGTACTTC. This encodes CSARDHRLGGPLGEQYF.

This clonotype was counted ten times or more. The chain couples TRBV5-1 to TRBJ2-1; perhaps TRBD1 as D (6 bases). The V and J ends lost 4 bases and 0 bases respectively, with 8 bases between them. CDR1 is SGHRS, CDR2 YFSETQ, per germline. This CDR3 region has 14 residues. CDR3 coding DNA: TGCGCCAGCAGCAGGGGGAGCTCCTACAATGAGCAGTTCTTC. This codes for CASSRGSSYNEQFF.

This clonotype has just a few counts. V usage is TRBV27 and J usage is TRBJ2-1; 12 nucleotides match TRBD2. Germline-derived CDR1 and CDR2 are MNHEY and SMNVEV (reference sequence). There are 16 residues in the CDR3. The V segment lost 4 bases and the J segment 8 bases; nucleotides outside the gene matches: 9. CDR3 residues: CASSSSPSGGAHEQFF. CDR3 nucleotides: TGTGCCAGCAGTTCCTCACCTAGCGGGGGGGCCCATGAGCAGTTCTTC.